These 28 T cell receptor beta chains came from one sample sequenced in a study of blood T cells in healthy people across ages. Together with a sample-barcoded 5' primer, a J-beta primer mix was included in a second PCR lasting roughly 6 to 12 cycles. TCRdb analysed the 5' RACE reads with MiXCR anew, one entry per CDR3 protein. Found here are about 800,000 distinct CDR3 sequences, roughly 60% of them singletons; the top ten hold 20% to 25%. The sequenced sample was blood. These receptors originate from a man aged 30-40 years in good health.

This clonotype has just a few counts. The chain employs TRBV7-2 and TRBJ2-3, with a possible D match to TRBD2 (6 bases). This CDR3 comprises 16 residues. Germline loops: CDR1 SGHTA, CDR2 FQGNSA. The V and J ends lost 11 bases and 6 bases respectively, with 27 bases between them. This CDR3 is CASVGGAYTLQDTQYF. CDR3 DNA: TGTGCCTCAGTAGGCGGGGCCTATACGCTGCAGGATACGCAGTATTTT.

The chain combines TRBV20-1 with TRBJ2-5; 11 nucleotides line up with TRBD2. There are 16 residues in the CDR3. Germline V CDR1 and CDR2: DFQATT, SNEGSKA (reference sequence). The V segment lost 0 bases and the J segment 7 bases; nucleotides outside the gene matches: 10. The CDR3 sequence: CSARDPGAGLAATQYF. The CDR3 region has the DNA TGCAGTGCTAGAGATCCTGGAGCGGGACTAGCGGCGACCCAGTACTTC.

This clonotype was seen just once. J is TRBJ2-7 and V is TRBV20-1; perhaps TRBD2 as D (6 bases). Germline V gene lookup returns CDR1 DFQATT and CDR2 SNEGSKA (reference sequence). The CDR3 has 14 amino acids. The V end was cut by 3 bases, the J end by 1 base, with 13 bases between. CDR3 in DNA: TGCAGTGCTAGCTTAGCGGAACTTTCCTACGAGCAGTACTTC. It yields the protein CSASLAELSYEQYF.

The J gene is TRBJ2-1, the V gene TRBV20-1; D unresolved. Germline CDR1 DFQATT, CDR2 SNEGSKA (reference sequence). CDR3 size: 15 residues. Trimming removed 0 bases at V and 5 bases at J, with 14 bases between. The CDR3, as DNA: TGCAGTGCTAGAGATCCATCTCTCGGGCACAATGAGCAGTTCTTC. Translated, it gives CSARDPSLGHNEQFF.

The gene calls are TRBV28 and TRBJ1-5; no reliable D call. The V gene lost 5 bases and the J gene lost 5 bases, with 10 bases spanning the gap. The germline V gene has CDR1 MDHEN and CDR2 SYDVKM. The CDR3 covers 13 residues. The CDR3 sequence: CASSVIGYQPQHF. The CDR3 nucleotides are TGTGCCAGCAGTGTAATAGGTTATCAGCCCCAGCATTTT.

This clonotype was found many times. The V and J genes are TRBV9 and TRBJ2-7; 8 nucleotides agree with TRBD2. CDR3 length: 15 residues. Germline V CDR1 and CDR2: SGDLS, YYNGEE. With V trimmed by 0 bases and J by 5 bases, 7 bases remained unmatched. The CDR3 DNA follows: TGTGCCAGCAGCGTAGCGTCGGGAGGGCGCCACGAGCAGTACTTC. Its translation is CASSVASGGRHEQYF. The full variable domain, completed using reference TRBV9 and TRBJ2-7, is DSGVTQTPKHLITATGQRVTLRCSPRSGDLSVYWYQQSLDQGLQFLIQYYNGEERAKGNILERFSAQQFPDLHSELNLSSLELGDSALYFCASSVASGGRHEQYFGPGTRLTVT.

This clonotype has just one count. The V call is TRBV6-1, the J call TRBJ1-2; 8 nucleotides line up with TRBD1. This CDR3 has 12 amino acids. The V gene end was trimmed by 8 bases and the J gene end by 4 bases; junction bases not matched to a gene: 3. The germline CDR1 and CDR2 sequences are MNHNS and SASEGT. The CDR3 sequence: CASADRGYGYTF. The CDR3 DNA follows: TGTGCCAGCGCCGACAGGGGCTATGGCTACACCTTC.

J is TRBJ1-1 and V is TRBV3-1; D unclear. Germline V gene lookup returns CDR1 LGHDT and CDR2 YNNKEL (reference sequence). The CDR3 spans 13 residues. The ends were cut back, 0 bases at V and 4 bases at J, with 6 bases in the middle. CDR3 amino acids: CASSQEYGTEAFF. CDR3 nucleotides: TGTGCCAGCAGCCAAGAGTATGGCACTGAAGCTTTCTTT.

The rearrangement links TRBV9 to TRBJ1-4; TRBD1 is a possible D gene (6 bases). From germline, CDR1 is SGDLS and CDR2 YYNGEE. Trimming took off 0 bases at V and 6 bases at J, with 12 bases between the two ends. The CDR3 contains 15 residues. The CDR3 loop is CASSVDLGQDEKLFF. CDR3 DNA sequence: TGTGCCAGCAGCGTAGACCTGGGACAAGATGAAAAACTGTTTTTT. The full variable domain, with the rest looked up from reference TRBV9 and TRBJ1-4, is DSGVTQTPKHLITATGQRVTLRCSPRSGDLSVYWYQQSLDQGLQFLIQYYNGEERAKGNILERFSAQQFPDLHSELNLSSLELGDSALYFCASSVDLGQDEKLFFGSGTQLSVL.

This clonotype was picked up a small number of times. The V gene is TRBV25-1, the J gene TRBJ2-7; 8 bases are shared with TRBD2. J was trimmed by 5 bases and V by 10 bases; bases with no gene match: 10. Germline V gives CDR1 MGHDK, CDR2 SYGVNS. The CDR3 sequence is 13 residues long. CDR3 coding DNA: TGTGCCACCCGGTTGAGCGGGGGTCACGAGCAGTACTTC. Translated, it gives CATRLSGGHEQYF.

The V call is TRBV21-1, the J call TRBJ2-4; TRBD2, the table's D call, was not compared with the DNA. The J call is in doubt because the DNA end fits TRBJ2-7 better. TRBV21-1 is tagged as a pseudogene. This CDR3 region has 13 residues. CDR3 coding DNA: TGTGCCAGCAGCAATATTGGCAGGGACGAGCAGTACTTC. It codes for CASSNIGRDEQYF.

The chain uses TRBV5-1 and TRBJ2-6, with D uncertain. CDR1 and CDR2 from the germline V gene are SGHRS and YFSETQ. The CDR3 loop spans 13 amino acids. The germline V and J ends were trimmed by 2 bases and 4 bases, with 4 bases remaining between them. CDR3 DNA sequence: TGCGCCAGCAGCTTCGAAGGGGCCAACGTCCTGACTTTC. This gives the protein CASSFEGANVLTF.

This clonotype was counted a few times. CDR3 sequence (DNA): TGTGCCAGCAGCCCCCGGGCAGGGCCAGGCTACGAGCAGTACTTC. Amino acid sequence: CASSPRAGPGYEQYF. The rearrangement links TRBV7-2 to TRBJ2-7; a weak D match, TRBD1 (5 bases). Deletions cut 5 bases from V and 3 bases from J, with 17 bases between. The CDR3 totals 15 residues. CDR1 and CDR2 (germline): SGHTA, FQGNSA.

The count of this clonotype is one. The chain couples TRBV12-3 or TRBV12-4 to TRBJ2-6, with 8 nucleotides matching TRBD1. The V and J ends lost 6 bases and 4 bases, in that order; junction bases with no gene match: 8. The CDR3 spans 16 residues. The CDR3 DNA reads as TGTGCCAGCAGCCCACAGGACAGGGTAGGGGCCAACGTCCTGACTTTC. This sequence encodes CASSPQDRVGANVLTF.

Here the CDR3 DNA reads TGTGCCAGCAGCTTAGTCGGGGGCGAAAACATTCAGTACTTC. Protein: CASSLVGGENIQYF. The rearrangement links TRBV7-2 to TRBJ2-4; D possibly uses TRBD1 or TRBD2 (6 bases each). The CDR3 extends over 14 amino acids. V was shortened by 1 base and J by 5 bases, with 9 bases between the two germline ends. Germline V lookup: CDR1 SGHTA, CDR2 FQGNSA. Using reference TRBV7-2 and TRBJ2-4 for the parts outside the CDR3, the full variable domain is GAGVSQSPSNKVTEKGKDVELRCDPISGHTALYWYRQSLGQGLEFLIYFQGNSAPDKSGLPSDRFSAERTGGSVSTLTIQRTQQEDSAVYLCASSLVGGENIQYFGAGTRLSVL.

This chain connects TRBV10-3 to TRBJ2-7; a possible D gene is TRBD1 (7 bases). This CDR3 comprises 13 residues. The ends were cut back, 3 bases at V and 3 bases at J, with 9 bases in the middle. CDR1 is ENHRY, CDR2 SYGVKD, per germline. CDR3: CAISDRGDYEQYF. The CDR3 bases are TGTGCCATCAGTGACAGGGGGGACTACGAGCAGTACTTC.

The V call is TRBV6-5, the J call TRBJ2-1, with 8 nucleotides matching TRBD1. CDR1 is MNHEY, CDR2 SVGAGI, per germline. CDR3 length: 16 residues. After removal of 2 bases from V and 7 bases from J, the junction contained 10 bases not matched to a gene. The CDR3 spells CASSYIWTGQLNEQFF. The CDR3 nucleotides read TGTGCCAGCAGTTACATCTGGACAGGGCAGTTAAATGAGCAGTTCTTC.

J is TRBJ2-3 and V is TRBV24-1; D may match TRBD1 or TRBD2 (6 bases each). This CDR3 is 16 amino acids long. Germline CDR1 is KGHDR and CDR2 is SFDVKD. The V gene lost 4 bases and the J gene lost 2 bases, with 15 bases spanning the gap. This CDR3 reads CATSDEGEAFTDTQYF. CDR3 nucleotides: TGTGCCACCAGTGACGAGGGGGAGGCCTTCACAGATACGCAGTATTTT.

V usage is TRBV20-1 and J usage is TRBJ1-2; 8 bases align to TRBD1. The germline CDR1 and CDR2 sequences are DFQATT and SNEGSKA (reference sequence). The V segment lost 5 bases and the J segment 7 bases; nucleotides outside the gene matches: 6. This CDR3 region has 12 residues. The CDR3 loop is CSAPPGTGGYTF. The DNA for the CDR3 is TGCAGTGCTCCGCCAGGGACAGGTGGCTACACCTTC.

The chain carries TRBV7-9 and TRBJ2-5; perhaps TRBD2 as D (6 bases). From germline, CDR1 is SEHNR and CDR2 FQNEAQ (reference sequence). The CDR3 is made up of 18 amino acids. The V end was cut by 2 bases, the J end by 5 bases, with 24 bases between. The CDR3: CASSLWPTAGPSRETQYF. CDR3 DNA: TGTGCCAGCAGCTTATGGCCGACAGCGGGTCCTTCTCGGGAGACCCAGTACTTC.

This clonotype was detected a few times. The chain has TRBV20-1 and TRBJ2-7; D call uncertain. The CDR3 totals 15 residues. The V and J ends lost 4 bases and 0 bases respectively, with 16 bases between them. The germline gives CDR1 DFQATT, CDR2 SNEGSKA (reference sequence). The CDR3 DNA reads TGCAGTGCTAATGGGCAGTTAGGAGTCTCCTACGAGCAGTACTTC. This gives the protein CSANGQLGVSYEQYF.

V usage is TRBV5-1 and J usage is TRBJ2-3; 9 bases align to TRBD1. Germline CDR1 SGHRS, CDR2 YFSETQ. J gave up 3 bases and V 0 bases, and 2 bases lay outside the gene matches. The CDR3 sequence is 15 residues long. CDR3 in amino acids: CASSLEDRGTDTQYF. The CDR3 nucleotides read TGCGCCAGCAGCTTGGAAGACAGGGGGACAGATACGCAGTATTTT.

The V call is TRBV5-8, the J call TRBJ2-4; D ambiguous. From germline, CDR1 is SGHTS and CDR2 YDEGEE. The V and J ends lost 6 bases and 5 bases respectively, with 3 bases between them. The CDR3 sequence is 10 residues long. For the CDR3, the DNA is TGTGCCAGCAAACAAAACATTCAGTACTTC. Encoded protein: CASKQNIQYF.

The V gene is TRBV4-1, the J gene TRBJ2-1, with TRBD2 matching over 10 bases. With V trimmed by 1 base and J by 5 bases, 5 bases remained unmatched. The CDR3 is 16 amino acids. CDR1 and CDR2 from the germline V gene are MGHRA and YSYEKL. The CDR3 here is CASSQGAGLADNEQFF. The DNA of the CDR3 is TGCGCCAGCAGCCAAGGGGCAGGACTAGCGGACAATGAGCAGTTCTTC.

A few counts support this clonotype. The CDR3 loop is CASSSGKGQFF. The CDR3 nucleotides are TGTGCCAGCAGCTCTGGCAAGGGCCAGTTCTTC. The rearrangement links TRBV7-9 to TRBJ2-1; unclear D gene. This CDR3 region has 11 residues. Germline loops: CDR1 SEHNR, CDR2 FQNEAQ (reference sequence). Deletions cut 4 bases from V and 13 bases from J, with 11 bases between.

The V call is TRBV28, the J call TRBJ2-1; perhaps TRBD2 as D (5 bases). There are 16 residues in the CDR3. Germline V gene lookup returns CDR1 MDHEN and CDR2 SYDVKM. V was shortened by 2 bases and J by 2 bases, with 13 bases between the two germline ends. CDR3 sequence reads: CASSLTPDLTYNEQFF. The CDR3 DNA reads TGTGCCAGCAGTTTAACCCCGGACTTGACCTACAATGAGCAGTTCTTC.

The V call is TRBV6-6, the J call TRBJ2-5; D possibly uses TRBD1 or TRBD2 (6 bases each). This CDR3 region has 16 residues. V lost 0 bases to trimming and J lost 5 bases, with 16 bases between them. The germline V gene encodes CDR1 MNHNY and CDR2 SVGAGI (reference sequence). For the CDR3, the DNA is TGTGCCAGCAGTTACTCGGGGGGCGATCCCCACGAGACCCAGTACTTC. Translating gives CASSYSGGDPHETQYF.

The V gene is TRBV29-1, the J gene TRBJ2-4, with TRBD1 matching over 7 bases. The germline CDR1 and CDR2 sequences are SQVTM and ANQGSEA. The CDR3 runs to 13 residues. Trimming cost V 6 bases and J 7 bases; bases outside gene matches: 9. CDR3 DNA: TGCAGCGTAACGGACAGGAGTCTGAACATTCAGTACTTC. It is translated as CSVTDRSLNIQYF.